This TCR beta chain was captured in a study of blood T cell repertoires in COVID-19. Generated by immunoSEQ multiplex PCR, the TCRdb table keeps only in-frame clones and is missing some. The sample has tens of thousands of clones, 70% to 90% seen once. This clone appeared a few times. The sequence derives from a man between 60 and 75 years old with COVID-19, enrolled during active disease. The sequenced sample was peripheral blood.

CDR3 sequence reads: CASSKGTGLYNEQFF. In DNA form, the CDR3 reads TGTGCCAGCAGCAAAGGGACTGGACTCTACAATGAGCAGTTCTTC. The gene calls are TRBV2 and TRBJ2-1, with D possibly matching TRBD2 (6 bases). The CDR3 is 15 residues long. V lost 6 bases to trimming and J lost 3 bases, with 15 bases between them. Germline V gives CDR1 SNHLY, CDR2 FYNNEI.